This T cell receptor beta chain was sequenced in a study of T cells after yellow fever vaccination. Study-level findings and limits: Among primary-vaccination clones, most reappeared after the booster, at 95% to 96% for CD4 and 88% for CD8.

The V end was cut by 2 bases, the J end by 1 base, with 9 bases between. The CDR3 covers 14 residues. Germline CDR1 reads SGHRS; CDR2 reads YFSETQ. As regards this clonotype: As yet, its antigen is unknown.

TCRdb re-called the 5' RACE reads through MiXCR, storing one row per CDR3 protein. The sample lists hundreds of thousands of distinct CDR3 sequences, around 3.6% occurring once. J is TRBJ2-5 and V is TRBV5-1, with D perhaps matching TRBD1 (5 bases). The sequence came from a man aged 18 to 30 who received the YFV17D yellow fever vaccine. Sample: PBMCs, taken on the day of the yellow fever booster vaccination. In DNA, the CDR3 is TGCGCCAGCAGCTTCGTCAGGGTCCAAGAGACCCAGTACTTC. This translates into CASSFVRVQETQYF.